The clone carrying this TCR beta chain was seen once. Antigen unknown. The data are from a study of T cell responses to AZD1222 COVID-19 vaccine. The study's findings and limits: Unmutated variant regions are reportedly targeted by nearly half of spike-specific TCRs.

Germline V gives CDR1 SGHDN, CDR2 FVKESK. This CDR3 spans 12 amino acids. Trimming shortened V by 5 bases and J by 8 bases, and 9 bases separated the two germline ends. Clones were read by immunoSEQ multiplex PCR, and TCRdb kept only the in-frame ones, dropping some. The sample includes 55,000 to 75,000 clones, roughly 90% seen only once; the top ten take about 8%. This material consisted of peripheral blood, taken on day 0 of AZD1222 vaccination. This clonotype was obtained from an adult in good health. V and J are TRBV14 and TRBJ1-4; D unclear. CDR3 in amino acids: CASSYLGEKLFF. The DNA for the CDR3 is TGTGCCAGCAGCTACCTAGGGGAAAAACTGTTTTTT.